This is a list of T cell receptor beta chains from one sample in a study of beta chain features in type 1 diabetes. TCRdb's copy holds only in-frame clones and misses some; the assay was immunoSEQ multiplex PCR. Counted here are 150,000 or so clones, approximately 9.2% occurring once; the ten biggest clones make up roughly 0.74%. Sequenced sample: central memory CD4+ T cells from blood. These receptors all come from a man in his late teens or twenties in good health. The CDR3 runs from the conserved cysteine through the conserved F or W. The order of the fields is D gene, J gene, V gene, clone size, CDR3 DNA, CDR3 protein. The D gene is left open where the match is weak. Clone size, where shown, is once, few, many, or a class for clones that have expanded.

>.|TRBJ2-5|TRBV28|.
TGTGCCAGCAGTTCTTACCAAGAGACCCAGTACTTC
CASSSYQETQYF
>.|TRBJ1-2|TRBV27|.
TGTGCCAGCAGTTTCTCGGGGGGTTACAATGGCTACACCTTC
CASSFSGGYNGYTF
>.|TRBJ1-6|TRBV21-1|few
TGTGCCAGCAGCAAAGGCCACAGGGTCCATAATTCACCCCTCCACTTT
CASSKGHRVHNSPLHF
>.|TRBJ2-4|TRBV6-6|few
TGTGCCAGCAGTTACCCCGCCCTACCCAAAAACATTCAGTACTTC
CASSYPALPKNIQYF
>TRBD1|TRBJ2-3|TRBV6-5|few
TGTGCCAGCAGTTGGGACAGAGATACGCAGTATTTT
CASSWDRDTQYF
>TRBD1|TRBJ2-7|TRBV29-1|few
TGCAGCGCCGGTTTGGACAGGGGGCACTACGAGCAGTACTTC
CSAGLDRGHYEQYF
>TRBD2|TRBJ2-3|TRBV6-5|.
TGTGCCAGCAAAGCGGGAGACCGCACAGATACGCAGTATTTT
CASKAGDRTDTQYF
>.|TRBJ1-6|TRBV7-2|.
TGTGCCAGCAGCCAAACTGCAGGGAGGGACTATAATTCACCCCTCCACTTT
CASSQTAGRDYNSPLHF
>TRBD2|TRBJ2-3|TRBV19|few
TGTGCCAGTAGTATATTCCGGGGGGTCCGAGATACGCAGTATTTT
CASSIFRGVRDTQYF
>TRBD1|TRBJ1-5|TRBV28|.
TGTGCCAGCAGTCGGACAGGGGCTTCGGCGCCCCAGCATTTT
CASSRTGASAPQHF
>.|TRBJ2-4|TRBV5-1|few
TGCGCCAGCAGCTTGGCCCCGGGTCCAGCCAAAAACATTCAGTACTTC
CASSLAPGPAKNIQYF
>.|TRBJ2-2|TRBV7-3|.
TGTGCCAGCACCCGGGCCGCGGGCGGGGAGCTGTTTTTT
CASTRAAGGELFF
>.|TRBJ2-7|TRBV7-9|few
TGTGCCAGCAGCTTCCCCGAGGGCGGCTCCTACGAGCAGTACTTC
CASSFPEGGSYEQYF
>.|TRBJ1-1|TRBV7-9|few
TGTGCCAGCAGCTTAAGTGCCGGCCAGGACACTGAAGCTTTCTTT
CASSLSAGQDTEAFF
>.|TRBJ1-2|TRBV6-1|few
TGTGCCAGCAGTGAATTAGGGGGTGATGGCTACACCTTC
CASSELGGDGYTF
>.|TRBJ1-2|TRBV4-3|few
TGCGCCAGCAGCCGCCTGACAGAGACCTGGGGCTATGGCTACACCTTC
CASSRLTETWGYGYTF
>.|TRBJ2-2|TRBV7-9|few
TGTGCCAGCAGCTCGCAGGGAACCGGGGAGCTGTTTTTT
CASSSQGTGELFF
>TRBD1|TRBJ2-7|TRBV6-5|few
TGTGCCAGCAGTGTTCCGGGACAGAGCTACGAGCAGTACTTC
CASSVPGQSYEQYF
>.|TRBJ2-7|TRBV14|few
TGTGCCAGCAGCCAAGATTCAGGACAGAATCACTACGAGCAGTACTTC
CASSQDSGQNHYEQYF
>.|TRBJ2-5|TRBV6-5|few
TGTGCCAGCCGACGGGCAGGGCAAGAGACCCAGTACTTC
CASRRAGQETQYF
>.|TRBJ1-1|TRBV6-6|.
TGTGCCAGCAGGCGACAAAACACTGAAGCTTTCTTT
CASRRQNTEAFF
>.|TRBJ2-1|TRBV15|few
TGTGCCACCAGCACCAAGGGGGTGGGGGAGCATGAGCAGTTCTTC
CATSTKGVGEHEQFF
>TRBD2|TRBJ2-7|TRBV4-3|.
TGCGCCAGCAGCCAAGGACTAGCGGGGGGATCAGGGGAGCAGTACTTC
CASSQGLAGGSGEQYF
>TRBD1|TRBJ1-6|TRBV28|.
TGTGCCAGCAGTTTACGCGGACAGGGCAATTCACCCCTCCACTTT
CASSLRGQGNSPLHF
>.|TRBJ1-6|TRBV14|few
TGTGCCAGCAGCCAAGATCGTACAGGGAGCTGGGATTCACCCCTCCACTTT
CASSQDRTGSWDSPLHF
>TRBD1|TRBJ2-1|TRBV7-3|few
TGTGCCAGCAGCTCGCAGACAGGGAGCGGATACAATGAGCAGTTCTTC
CASSSQTGSGYNEQFF
>.|TRBJ1-2|TRBV18|many
TGTGCCAGCTCACCCGACAGCTCCTATGGCTACACCTTC
CASSPDSSYGYTF
>TRBD1|TRBJ2-7|TRBV5-6|.
TGTGCCAGCAGGGTAACCGGGACAGGGTTCTACGAGCAGTACTTC
CASRVTGTGFYEQYF
>.|TRBJ2-2|TRBV29-1|.
TGCAGCGTTGAAGATCAGGGTGCGGCCGGGGAGCTGTTTTTT
CSVEDQGAAGELFF
>TRBD2|TRBJ2-3|TRBV5-1|.
TGCGCCAGCAGCCTAGGACTAGCGGGGGGGAGGACAGATACGCAGTATTTT
CASSLGLAGGRTDTQYF
>.|TRBJ1-2|TRBV18|.
TGTGCCAGCTCACCGGCCAGGGAAGGCTATGGCTACACCTTC
CASSPAREGYGYTF
>TRBD1|TRBJ1-5|TRBV7-2|.
TGTGCCAGCAGCTGGGGACAGGGAGGGAATCAGCCCCAGCATTTT
CASSWGQGGNQPQHF
>TRBD1|TRBJ2-5|TRBV6-1|few
TGTGCCAGCAGTGAAGCTCTGGGACAGGTTAAGACCCAGTACTTC
CASSEALGQVKTQYF
>.|TRBJ1-5|TRBV30|.
TGTGCCTGGAGTTACACTAGCAATCAGCCCCAGCATTTT
CAWSYTSNQPQHF
>TRBD1|TRBJ2-6|TRBV6-5|few
TGTGCCAGCAGCGACAGGGGATCTGGGGCCAACGTCCTGACTTTC
CASSDRGSGANVLTF
>TRBD1|TRBJ1-6|TRBV7-6|many
TGTGCCAGCAACCAGGGGGCTAGTTCACCCCTCCACTTT
CASNQGASSPLHF
>.|TRBJ2-7|TRBV28|many
TGTGCCAGCACAGAGGCCTACGAGCAGTACTTC
CASTEAYEQYF
>TRBD1|TRBJ2-3|TRBV15|few
TGTGCCACCAGCACCACGGGCAGGGGGCATAGAGATACGCAGTATTTT
CATSTTGRGHRDTQYF
>.|TRBJ2-7|TRBV9|once
TGTGCCAGCAGCAAATACGACAGCCAGGCCTACGAGCAGTACTTC
CASSKYDSQAYEQYF
>.|TRBJ2-3|TRBV27|.
TGTGCCAGCAGTCCCTCCGGCTCGGGAAGCACAGATACGCAGTATTTT
CASSPSGSGSTDTQYF
>.|TRBJ1-4|TRBV11-2|few
TGTGCCAGCAGCTTGGACACCATTACCGAAAAACTGTTTTTT
CASSLDTITEKLFF